A single sample gave rise to the 26 T cell receptor beta chains below, sequenced in a study of T cell responses to AZD1222 COVID-19 vaccine. Produced via immunoSEQ multiplex PCR; TCRdb's table is partial and in-frame only. Of about 140,000 clones listed, 93% are singletons. The sample in question was peripheral blood, obtained on day 0 of MenACWY control vaccination. The origin of the receptors is an adult in good health.

V gene TRBV28 combines with J gene TRBJ2-5; D not certain. V was shortened by 3 bases and J by 2 bases, with 10 bases between the two germline ends. The germline gives CDR1 MDHEN, CDR2 SYDVKM. This CDR3 comprises 14 residues. CDR3 sequence: CASSFPEKQETQYF. DNA of the CDR3: TGTGCCAGCAGTTTTCCGGAGAAGCAAGAGACCCAGTACTTC.

The chain recombines TRBV4-2 with TRBJ2-7, with a tentative D call TRBD2 (5 bases). V lost 1 base and J 0 bases, leaving 13 bases between the germline ends. Germline lookup yields CDR1 LGHNA and CDR2 YNFKEQ. CDR3 size: 16 residues. The CDR3 protein is CASSQGNGRASYEQYF. The CDR3 region has the DNA TGTGCCAGCAGCCAAGGCAATGGGCGGGCCTCCTACGAGCAGTACTTC.

The genes are TRBV15 and TRBJ1-2; a possible D gene is TRBD1 (6 bases). Deletions cut 3 bases from V and 6 bases from J, with 11 bases between. The germline V gene encodes CDR1 LNHNV and CDR2 YYDKDF (reference sequence). The CDR3 is made up of 13 amino acids. The CDR3 loop reads CATSRVQGDGYTF. The DNA for the CDR3 is TGTGCCACCAGCAGGGTACAGGGAGATGGCTACACCTTC.

This chain uses TRBV3-1 (or the pseudogene TRBV3-2) with TRBJ1-4; D might be TRBD1 (6 bases). The CDR3 is 16 amino acids. Germline values: CDR1 LGHDT, CDR2 YNNKEL (reference sequence). The V gene lost 1 base and the J gene lost 4 bases, with 13 bases spanning the gap. This CDR3 is CASSQGLQGLNEKLFF. CDR3 DNA: TGTGCCAGCAGCCAAGGATTACAGGGCCTTAATGAAAAACTGTTTTTT.

The chain employs TRBV27 and TRBJ2-3, with 7 bases fitting TRBD1. This CDR3 spans 14 amino acids. The V segment lost 3 bases and the J segment 4 bases; nucleotides outside the gene matches: 4. Germline V gives CDR1 MNHEY, CDR2 SMNVEV (reference sequence). CDR3 sequence reads: CASSFSTGADTQYF. The CDR3 DNA reads TGTGCCAGCAGTTTCTCCACAGGGGCAGATACGCAGTATTTT.

A remark on this clone: Other DNA sequences in the sample encode the same CDR3. The genes are TRBV5-1 and TRBJ2-7, with D unresolved. The CDR3 runs to 13 residues. CDR1 is SGHRS, CDR2 YFSETQ, per germline. V dropped 2 bases and J dropped 2 bases, with 8 bases sitting between them. The CDR3 bases are TGCGCCAGCAGCTTAGACGGAACCTACGAGCAGTACTTC. It translates to CASSLDGTYEQYF.

J is TRBJ1-6 and V is TRBV25-1; D not resolved. The CDR3 extends over 15 amino acids. Per the germline V gene, CDR1 is MGHDK and CDR2 is SYGVNS. The ends were cut back, 1 base at V and 8 bases at J, with 12 bases in the middle. The CDR3 reads CASSELGREDSPLHF. In DNA, the CDR3 is TGTGCCAGCAGTGAATTAGGAAGGGAAGATTCACCCCTCCACTTT.

CDR3 sequence: CASSFSGGADTQYF. CDR3 in DNA: TGTGCCAGCAGTTTTTCAGGGGGCGCAGATACGCAGTATTTT. This chain links TRBV28 with TRBJ2-3; 8 positions agree with TRBD1. The CDR3 contains 14 residues. The V segment lost 3 bases and the J segment 4 bases; nucleotides outside the gene matches: 3. Germline CDR1 and CDR2: MDHEN and SYDVKM.

The chain combines TRBV27 with TRBJ1-2, with D possibly matching TRBD1 (5 bases). The CDR3 has 13 amino acids. Trimming removed 8 bases at V and 4 bases at J, with 14 bases between. The germline V gene encodes CDR1 MNHEY and CDR2 SMNVEV (reference sequence). The CDR3 DNA follows: TGTGCCAGCGCCCTCCAGGGAGCCTATGGCTACACCTTC. Protein sequence: CASALQGAYGYTF.

The chain has TRBV18 and TRBJ1-1; D is undetermined. This CDR3 spans 15 amino acids. The V gene's germline CDR1 is KGHSH and CDR2 LQKENI. With 5 bases removed from V and 5 bases from J, the gap between germline ends came to 18 bases. The CDR3 spells CASSSKTAAGTEAFF. CDR3 bases: TGTGCCAGCTCATCCAAGACGGCCGCTGGGACTGAAGCTTTCTTT.

The CDR3: CASSLDRVTGELFF. The DNA of the CDR3 is TGTGCCAGCAGCTTAGACAGGGTCACCGGGGAGCTGTTTTTT. This rearrangement joins TRBV11-1 to TRBJ2-2, with D possibly TRBD1 on 6 matching bases. Trimming removed 1 base from V and 4 bases from J, with 7 bases in between. Germline lookup yields CDR1 SGHAT and CDR2 FQDESV (reference sequence). The CDR3 is made up of 14 amino acids. The entire variable domain, with the rest obtained from reference TRBV11-1 and TRBJ2-2, is as follows: EAEVAQSPRYKITEKSQAVAFWCDPISGHATLYWYRQILGQGPELLVQFQDESVVDDSQLPKDRFSAERLKGVDSTLKIQPAELGDSAMYLCASSLDRVTGELFFGEGSRLTVL.

This chain joins TRBV5-1 and TRBJ1-5; a weak D match, TRBD1 (6 bases). Trimming cost V 4 bases and J 0 bases, with 8 bases left between them. The CDR3 runs 14 residues. Germline V gives CDR1 SGHRS, CDR2 YFSETQ. The CDR3 DNA sequence: TGCGCCAGCAGCCAAGGGGGTAGCAATCAGCCCCAGCATTTT. As protein: CASSQGGSNQPQHF. The entire variable domain, with the rest obtained from reference TRBV5-1 and TRBJ1-5, is as follows: KAGVTQTPRYLIKTRGQQVTLSCSPISGHRSVSWYQQTPGQGLQFLFEYFSETQRNKGNFPGRFSGRQFSNSRSEMNVSTLELGDSALYLCASSQGGSNQPQHFGDGTRLSIL.

The J gene is TRBJ1-1, the V gene TRBV6-1, with 8 nucleotides matching TRBD1. J was trimmed by 6 bases and V by 2 bases; bases with no gene match: 5. CDR3 size: 14 residues. CDR1 and CDR2 (germline): MNHNS, SASEGT. The CDR3, as DNA: TGTGCCAGCAGTGAATATCAGGGGGCTTCTGAAGCTTTCTTT. Protein: CASSEYQGASEAFF.

The genes are TRBV12-3 or TRBV12-4 and TRBJ2-7; D is perhaps TRBD2 (6 bases). This CDR3 spans 13 amino acids. V dropped 1 base and J dropped 7 bases, with 11 bases sitting between them. This CDR3 is CASSLGSGDEQYF. The DNA for the CDR3 is TGTGCCAGCAGTTTAGGATCGGGGGATGAGCAGTACTTC.

The table lists this clone with a count of one. The genes are TRBV6-5 and TRBJ1-6; tentative D call: TRBD1 (5 bases). V shed 3 bases and J shed 0 bases, with 6 bases lying between them. The CDR3 is made up of 15 amino acids. Germline V gives CDR1 MNHEY, CDR2 SVGAGI. The CDR3 nucleotides read TGTGCCAGCAGTTATGGGGGCTCCTATAATTCACCCCTCCACTTT. Translation: CASSYGGSYNSPLHF.

This chain uses TRBV27 with TRBJ1-1, with 8 bases lining up with TRBD1. This CDR3 region has 14 residues. Germline assignment: CDR1 MNHEY and CDR2 SMNVEV (reference sequence). V lost 6 bases, J lost 4 bases, and 7 bases stayed unmatched. The CDR3 protein is CASSPRGPVTEAFF. The CDR3 DNA reads as TGTGCCAGCAGCCCCAGGGGGCCGGTCACTGAAGCTTTCTTT.

This chain connects TRBV7-9 to TRBJ2-7; D remains ambiguous. In germline, CDR1 is SEHNR, CDR2 FQNEAQ (reference sequence). V was trimmed by 5 bases and J by 1 base, leaving 3 bases between them. CDR3 length equals 11 residues. The CDR3: CASSRSYEQYF. CDR3 bases: TGTGCCAGCAGCCGTTCCTACGAGCAGTACTTC.

The chain has TRBV7-9 and TRBJ2-7; D not resolved. The CDR3 has 13 amino acids. In germline, CDR1 is SEHNR, CDR2 FQNEAQ (reference sequence). The V end was cut by 7 bases, the J end by 3 bases, with 13 bases between. CDR3 in DNA: TGTGCCAGCACCAACTTGTGGGGCTACGAGCAGTACTTC. Translated, it gives CASTNLWGYEQYF.

The chain employs TRBV28 and TRBJ1-6; possible D gene TRBD1, 6 bases. Trimming took off 6 bases at V and 0 bases at J, with 12 bases between the two ends. Germline V gene lookup returns CDR1 MDHEN and CDR2 SYDVKM. The CDR3 runs 16 residues. This chain's CDR3 is CASSRDRSSYNSPLHF. CDR3 coding DNA: TGTGCCAGCAGCCGTGACAGGAGCTCCTATAATTCACCCCTCCACTTT.

V gene TRBV23-1 combines with J gene TRBJ1-6; D not resolved. TRBV23-1 is recorded as an ORF, its role being uncertain. Trimming stripped 2 bases from V and 7 bases from J, with 12 bases between. CDR3 length: 15 residues. In nucleotides, the CDR3 is TGCGCCAGCAGTCAACGGTGGCGGAGAAATTCACCCCTCCACTTT. Encoded protein: CASSQRWRRNSPLHF.

This sequence joins TRBV5-4 and TRBJ1-2, with D possibly being TRBD1 (6 bases). The CDR3 length is 16 residues. V shed 4 bases and J shed 8 bases, with 24 bases lying between them. Germline V lookup: CDR1 SGHNT, CDR2 YYREEE (reference sequence). The CDR3 region is CASSPIGGPGGLGYTF. The CDR3 bases are TGTGCCAGCAGCCCGATAGGGGGGCCGGGCGGGTTGGGCTACACCTTC. Complete variable domain (other parts from reference TRBV5-4 and TRBJ1-2): ETGVTQSPTHLIKTRGQQVTLRCSSQSGHNTVSWYQQALGQGPQFIFQYYREEENGRGNFPPRFSGLQFPNYSSELNVNALELDDSALYLCASSPIGGPGGLGYTFGSGTRLTVV.

The genes are TRBV27 and TRBJ1-2; D ambiguous. CDR1 and CDR2 (germline): MNHEY, SMNVEV (reference sequence). The CDR3 covers 13 residues. Trimming took off 5 bases at V and 4 bases at J, with 11 bases between the two ends. The DNA for the CDR3 is TGTGCCAGCAGTCCGGGATATTTCTATGGCTACACCTTC. This gives the protein CASSPGYFYGYTF.

V gene TRBV27 combines with J gene TRBJ2-2, with 8 bases lining up with TRBD1. Trimming cost V 2 bases and J 4 bases; bases outside gene matches: 6. The CDR3 spans 16 residues. Germline V gene sequence: CDR1 MNHEY, CDR2 SMNVEV (reference sequence). The CDR3 loop reads CASSLRQGSGTGELFF. DNA of the CDR3: TGTGCCAGCAGTTTAAGACAGGGGTCGGGCACCGGGGAGCTGTTTTTT.

This chain connects TRBV28 to TRBJ1-2, with 7 positions matching TRBD1. The germline V gene has CDR1 MDHEN and CDR2 SYDVKM. V trimming: 6 bases; J trimming: 2 bases; junction bases outside the gene matches: 3. There are 13 residues in the CDR3. CDR3 DNA: TGTGCCAGCAGGACGGGACAGAACTATGGCTACACCTTC. Amino acids: CASRTGQNYGYTF.

The chain recombines TRBV10-2 with TRBJ2-5, with unresolved D. Trimming removed 0 bases from V and 11 bases from J, with 16 bases in between. The CDR3 is 14 amino acids. Germline values: CDR1 WSHSY, CDR2 SAAADI. The CDR3 sequence is CASSESVGSKVQYF. In DNA form, the CDR3 reads TGCGCCAGCAGTGAGTCGGTAGGCAGCAAAGTACAGTACTTC.

The chain recombines TRBV5-6 with TRBJ1-2; no definite D call. The CDR3 totals 13 residues. The V and J ends lost 2 bases and 7 bases respectively, with 12 bases between them. Germline V CDR1 and CDR2: SGHDT, YYEEEE. CDR3 in amino acids: CASSFFGASGYTF. DNA for the CDR3: TGTGCCAGCAGCTTTTTTGGAGCCAGTGGCTACACCTTC.